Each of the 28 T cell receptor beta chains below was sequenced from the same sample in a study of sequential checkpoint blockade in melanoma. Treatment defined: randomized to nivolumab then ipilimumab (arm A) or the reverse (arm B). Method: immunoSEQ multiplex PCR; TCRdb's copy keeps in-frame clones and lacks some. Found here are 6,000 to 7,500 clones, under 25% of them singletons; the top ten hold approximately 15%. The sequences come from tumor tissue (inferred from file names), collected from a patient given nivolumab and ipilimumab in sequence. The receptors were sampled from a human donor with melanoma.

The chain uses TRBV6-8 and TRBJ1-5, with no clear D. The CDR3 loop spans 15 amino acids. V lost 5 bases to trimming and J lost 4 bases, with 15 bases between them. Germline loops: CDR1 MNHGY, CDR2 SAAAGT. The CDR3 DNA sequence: TGTGCCAGCAGTCTGCACCAAACGGGGAATCAGCCCCAGCATTTT. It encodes CASSLHQTGNQPQHF.

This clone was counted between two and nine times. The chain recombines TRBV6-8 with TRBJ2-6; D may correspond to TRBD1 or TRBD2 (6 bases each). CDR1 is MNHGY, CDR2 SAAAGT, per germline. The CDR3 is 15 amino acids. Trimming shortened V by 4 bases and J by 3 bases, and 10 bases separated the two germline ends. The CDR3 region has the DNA TGTGCCAGCAGTTCTGGGGGGCTTGGGGCCAACGTCCTGACTTTC. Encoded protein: CASSSGGLGANVLTF.

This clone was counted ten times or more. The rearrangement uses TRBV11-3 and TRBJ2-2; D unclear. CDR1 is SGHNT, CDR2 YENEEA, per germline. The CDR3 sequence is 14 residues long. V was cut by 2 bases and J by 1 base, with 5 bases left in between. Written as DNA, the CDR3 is TGTGCCAGCAGCTTATCCTTGAACACCGGGGAGCTGTTTTTT. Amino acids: CASSLSLNTGELFF. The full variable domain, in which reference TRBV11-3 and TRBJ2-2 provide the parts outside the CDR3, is EAGVVQSPRYKIIEKKQPVAFWCNPISGHNTLYWYLQNLGQGPELLIRYENEEAVDDSQLPKDRFSAERLKGVDSTLKIQPAELGDSAVYLCASSLSLNTGELFFGEGSRLTVL.

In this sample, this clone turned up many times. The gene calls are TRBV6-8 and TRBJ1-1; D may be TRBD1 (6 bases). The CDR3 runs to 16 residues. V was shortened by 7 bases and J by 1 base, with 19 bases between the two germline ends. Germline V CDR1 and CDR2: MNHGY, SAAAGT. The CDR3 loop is CASTPEGGVRNTEAFF. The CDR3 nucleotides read TGTGCCAGCACCCCCGAGGGGGGGGTGAGGAACACTGAAGCTTTCTTT.

CDR3: CASSYRNSPLHF. The CDR3 coding sequence is TGTGCCAGCAGTTATCGCAATTCACCCCTCCACTTT. The V call is TRBV6-8, the J call TRBJ1-6; D not certain. From germline, CDR1 is MNHGY and CDR2 SAAAGT. With 3 bases removed from V and 7 bases from J, the gap between germline ends came to 4 bases. The CDR3 loop spans 12 amino acids.

This CDR3 is CASSSPGASNQPQHF. In DNA, the CDR3 is TGTGCCAGCAGCTCCCCAGGGGCAAGCAATCAGCCCCAGCATTTT. The chain is built from TRBV11-3 and TRBJ1-5; possible D gene TRBD1, 6 bases. The V and J ends lost 4 bases and 1 base respectively, with 11 bases between them. The germline V gene has CDR1 SGHNT and CDR2 YENEEA. The CDR3 loop spans 15 amino acids.

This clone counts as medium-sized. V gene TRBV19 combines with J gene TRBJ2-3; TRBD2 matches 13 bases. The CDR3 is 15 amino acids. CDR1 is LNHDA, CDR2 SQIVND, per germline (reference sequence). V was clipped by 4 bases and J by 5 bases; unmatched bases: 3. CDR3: CASSRTSGSLDTQYF. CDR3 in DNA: TGTGCCAGTAGTAGGACTAGCGGGAGTCTAGATACGCAGTATTTT.

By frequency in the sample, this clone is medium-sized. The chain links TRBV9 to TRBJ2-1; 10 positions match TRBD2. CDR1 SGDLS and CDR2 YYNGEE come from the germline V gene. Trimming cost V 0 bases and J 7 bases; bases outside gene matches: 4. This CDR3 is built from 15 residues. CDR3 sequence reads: CASSVASGRGNEQFF. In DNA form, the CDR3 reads TGTGCCAGCAGCGTAGCAAGCGGGAGGGGGAATGAGCAGTTCTTC.

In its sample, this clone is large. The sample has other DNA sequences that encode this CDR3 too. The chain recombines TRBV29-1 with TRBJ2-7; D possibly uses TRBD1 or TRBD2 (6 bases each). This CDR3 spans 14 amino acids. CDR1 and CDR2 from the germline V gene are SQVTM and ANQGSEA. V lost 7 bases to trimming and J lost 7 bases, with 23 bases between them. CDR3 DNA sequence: TGCAGCGCTGGGGGCGGGGCCGGGGCGGTGGAGCAGTACTTC. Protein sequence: CSAGGGAGAVEQYF.

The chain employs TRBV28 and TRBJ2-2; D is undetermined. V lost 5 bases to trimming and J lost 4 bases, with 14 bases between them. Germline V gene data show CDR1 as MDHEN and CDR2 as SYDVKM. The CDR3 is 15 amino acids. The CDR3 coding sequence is TGTGCCAGCAGTCCAGTGCTGGGCCTCACCGGGGAGCTGTTTTTT. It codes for CASSPVLGLTGELFF.

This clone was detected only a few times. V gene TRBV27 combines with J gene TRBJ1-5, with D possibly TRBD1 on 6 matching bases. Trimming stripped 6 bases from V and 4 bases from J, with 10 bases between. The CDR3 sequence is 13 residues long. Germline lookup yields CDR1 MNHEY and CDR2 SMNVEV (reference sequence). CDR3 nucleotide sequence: TGTGCCAGCAGATCACAGGGAAATCAGCCCCAGCATTTT. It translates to CASRSQGNQPQHF.

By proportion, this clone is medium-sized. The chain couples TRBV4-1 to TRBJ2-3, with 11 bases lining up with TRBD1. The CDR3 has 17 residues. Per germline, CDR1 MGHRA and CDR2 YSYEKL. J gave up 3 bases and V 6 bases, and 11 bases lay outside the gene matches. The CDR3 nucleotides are TGCGCCAGCAGTAGAAATCCGGGACAGGGGGGGACAGATACGCAGTATTTT. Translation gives CASSRNPGQGGTDTQYF.

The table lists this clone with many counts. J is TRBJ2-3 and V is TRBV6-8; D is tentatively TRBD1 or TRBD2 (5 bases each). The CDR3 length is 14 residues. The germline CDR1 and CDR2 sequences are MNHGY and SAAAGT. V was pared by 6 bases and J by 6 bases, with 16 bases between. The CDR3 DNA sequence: TGTGCCAGCAGCCCTCGGGGCAGGTTCGATACGCAGTATTTT. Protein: CASSPRGRFDTQYF.

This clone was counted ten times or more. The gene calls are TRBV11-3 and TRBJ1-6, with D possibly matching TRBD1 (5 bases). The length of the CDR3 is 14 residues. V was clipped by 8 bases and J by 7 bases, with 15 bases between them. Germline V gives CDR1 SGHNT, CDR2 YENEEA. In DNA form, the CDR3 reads TGTGCCAGCGGCCAGGGACTGATGAATTCACCCCTCCACTTT. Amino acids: CASGQGLMNSPLHF.

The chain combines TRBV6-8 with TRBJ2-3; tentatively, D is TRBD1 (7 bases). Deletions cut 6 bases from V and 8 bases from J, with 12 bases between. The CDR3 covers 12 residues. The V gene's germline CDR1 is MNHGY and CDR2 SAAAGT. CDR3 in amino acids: CASRYQGGTQYF. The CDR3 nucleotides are TGTGCCAGCAGATATCAGGGGGGTACGCAGTATTTT.

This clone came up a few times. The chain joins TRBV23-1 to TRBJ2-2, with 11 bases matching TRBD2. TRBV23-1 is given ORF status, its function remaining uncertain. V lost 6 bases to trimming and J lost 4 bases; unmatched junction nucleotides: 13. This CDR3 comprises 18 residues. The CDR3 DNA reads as TGCGCCAGCAGCCAAGATCCGCCTAGCGGGAGGTTCACCGGGGAGCTGTTTTTT. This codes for CASSQDPPSGRFTGELFF.

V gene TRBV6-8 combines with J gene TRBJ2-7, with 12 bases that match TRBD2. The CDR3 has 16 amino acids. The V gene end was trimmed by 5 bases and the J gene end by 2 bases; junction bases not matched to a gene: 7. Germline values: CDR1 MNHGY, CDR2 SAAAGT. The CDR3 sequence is CASSALTSGRPYEQYF. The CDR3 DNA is TGTGCCAGCAGTGCGTTGACTAGCGGGAGACCCTACGAGCAGTACTTC.

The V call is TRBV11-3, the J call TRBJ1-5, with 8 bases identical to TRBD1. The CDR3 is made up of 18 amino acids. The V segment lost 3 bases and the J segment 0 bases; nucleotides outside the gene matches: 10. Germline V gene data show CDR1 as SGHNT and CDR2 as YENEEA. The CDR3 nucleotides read TGTGCCAGCAGCTTGGTCGGCAGGGGGCCCGATAGCAATCAGCCCCAGCATTTT. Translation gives CASSLVGRGPDSNQPQHF.

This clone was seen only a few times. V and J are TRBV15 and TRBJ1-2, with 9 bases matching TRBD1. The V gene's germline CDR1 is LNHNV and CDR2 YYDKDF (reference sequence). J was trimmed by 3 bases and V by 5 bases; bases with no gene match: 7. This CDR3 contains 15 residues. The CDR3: CATSPMDRGDYGYTF. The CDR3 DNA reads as TGTGCCACCAGCCCCATGGACAGGGGCGACTATGGCTACACCTTC.

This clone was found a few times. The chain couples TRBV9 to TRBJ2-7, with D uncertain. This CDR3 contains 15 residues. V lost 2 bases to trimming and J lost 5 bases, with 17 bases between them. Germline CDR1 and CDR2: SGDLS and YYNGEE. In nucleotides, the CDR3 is TGTGCCAGCAGCGTGTCTCCGACCTCTCGCCACGAGCAGTACTTC. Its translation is CASSVSPTSRHEQYF.

For the CDR3, the DNA is TGCGCCAGCAGCCGAGAGCTGAGGGTAGGTGACGAGCAGTACTTC. Its protein is CASSRELRVGDEQYF. The chain recombines TRBV4-1 with TRBJ2-7; a weak D match, TRBD2 (5 bases). This CDR3 contains 15 residues. Per germline, CDR1 MGHRA and CDR2 YSYEKL. V was pared by 4 bases and J by 5 bases, with 18 bases between.

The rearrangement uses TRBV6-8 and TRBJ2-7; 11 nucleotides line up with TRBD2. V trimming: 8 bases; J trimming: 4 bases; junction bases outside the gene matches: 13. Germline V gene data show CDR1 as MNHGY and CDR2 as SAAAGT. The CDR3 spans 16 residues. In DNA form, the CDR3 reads TGTGCCAGCCTATTCGGGACTAGCGGTTTGCCTTACGAGCAGTACTTC. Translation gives CASLFGTSGLPYEQYF.

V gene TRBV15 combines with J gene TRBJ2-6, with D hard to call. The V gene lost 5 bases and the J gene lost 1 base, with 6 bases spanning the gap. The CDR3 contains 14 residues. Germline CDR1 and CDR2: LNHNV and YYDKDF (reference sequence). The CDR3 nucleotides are TGTGCCACCAGCGTCCATTCTGGGGCCAACGTCCTGACTTTC. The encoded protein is CATSVHSGANVLTF.

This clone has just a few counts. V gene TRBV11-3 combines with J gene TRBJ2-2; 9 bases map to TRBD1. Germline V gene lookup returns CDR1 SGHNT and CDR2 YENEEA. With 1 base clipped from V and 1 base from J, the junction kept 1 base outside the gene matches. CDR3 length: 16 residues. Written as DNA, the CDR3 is TGTGCCAGCAGCTTAGGACAGGGGGTGAACACCGGGGAGCTGTTTTTT. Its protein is CASSLGQGVNTGELFF.

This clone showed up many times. CDR3 in amino acids: CASSAPTGATVPLFF. CDR3 nucleotide sequence: TGTGCCAGCAGCGCGCCCACCGGGGCGACCGTCCCGCTGTTTTTT. The chain couples TRBV9 to TRBJ2-2; D may match TRBD1 or TRBD2 (5 bases each). V lost 3 bases and J 13 bases, leaving 22 bases between the germline ends. From germline, CDR1 is SGDLS and CDR2 YYNGEE. The CDR3 has 15 amino acids.

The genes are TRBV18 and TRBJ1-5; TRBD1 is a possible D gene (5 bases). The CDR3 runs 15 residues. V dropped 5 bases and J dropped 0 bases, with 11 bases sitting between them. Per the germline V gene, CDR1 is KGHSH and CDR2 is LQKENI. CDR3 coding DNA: TGTGCCAGCTCATCTTTTCAGGGTAGCAATCAGCCCCAGCATTTT. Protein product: CASSSFQGSNQPQHF.

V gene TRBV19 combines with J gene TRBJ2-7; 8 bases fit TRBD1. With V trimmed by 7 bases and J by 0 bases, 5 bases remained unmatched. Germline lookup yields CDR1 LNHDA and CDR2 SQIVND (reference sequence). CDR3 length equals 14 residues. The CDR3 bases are TGTGCCAGTACCCAGGGGGCAGGCTCCTACGAGCAGTACTTC. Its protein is CASTQGAGSYEQYF.

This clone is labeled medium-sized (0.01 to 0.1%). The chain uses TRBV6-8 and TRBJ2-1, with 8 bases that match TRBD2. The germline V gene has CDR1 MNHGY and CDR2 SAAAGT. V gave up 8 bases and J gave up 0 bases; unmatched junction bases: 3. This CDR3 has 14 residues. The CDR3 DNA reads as TGTGCCAGCCTGGCGGGAGGCTCCTACAATGAGCAGTTCTTC. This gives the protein CASLAGGSYNEQFF.